The source of this T cell receptor beta chain is a study of T cells in localized non-small cell lung cancer. General study points: In adjacent lung appeared a median around 57 of the top 100 tumor clones. Greater T cell density in blood accompanied longer overall survival. Compared with tumor, uninvolved adjacent lung displayed greater T cell clonality, ranking highest overall.

The CDR3 sequence is 14 residues long. The germline V gene encodes CDR1 SGHRS and CDR2 YFSETQ. V gave up 0 bases and J gave up 6 bases, with 9 bases separating them. Comment on this clone: The antigen remains undetermined.

The protocol was immunoSEQ multiplex PCR, while the TCRdb copy is restricted to in-frame clones and leaves out a portion. The sample gives roughly 48,000 clones, around 80% of which show up once; approximately 4.8% is in the top ten. The chain links TRBV5-1 to TRBJ2-2; D call uncertain. This TCR came from a woman aged 35 to 69 with stage II lung adenocarcinoma. The source material was PBMCs, sampled before any cancer treatment. The CDR3 sequence is CASSLAQVSGELFF. CDR3 nucleotides: TGCGCCAGCAGCTTGGCCCAGGTCTCCGGGGAGCTGTTTTTT.